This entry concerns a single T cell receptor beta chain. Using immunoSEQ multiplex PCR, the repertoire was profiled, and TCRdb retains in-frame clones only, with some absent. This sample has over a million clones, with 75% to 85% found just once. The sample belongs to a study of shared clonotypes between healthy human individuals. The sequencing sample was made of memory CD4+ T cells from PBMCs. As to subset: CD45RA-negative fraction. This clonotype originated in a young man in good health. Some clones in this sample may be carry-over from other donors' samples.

The CDR3 bases are TGTGCCACCAGCAGAATAAGGGACCCACAGGAGACCCAGTACTTC. It translates to CATSRIRDPQETQYF. The chain couples TRBV15 to TRBJ2-5, with D perhaps matching TRBD1 or TRBD2 (5 bases each). Germline CDR1 reads LNHNV; CDR2 reads YYDKDF (reference sequence). V lost 2 bases to trimming and J lost 5 bases, with 15 bases between them. CDR3 length equals 15 residues.